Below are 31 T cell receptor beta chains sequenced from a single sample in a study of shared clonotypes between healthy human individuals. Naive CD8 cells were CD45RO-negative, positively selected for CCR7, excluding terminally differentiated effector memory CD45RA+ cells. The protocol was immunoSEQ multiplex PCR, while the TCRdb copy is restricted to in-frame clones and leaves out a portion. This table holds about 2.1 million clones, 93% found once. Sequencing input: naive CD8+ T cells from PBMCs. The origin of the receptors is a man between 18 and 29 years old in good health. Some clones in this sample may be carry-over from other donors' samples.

As DNA, the CDR3 is TGTGCCATCAGTGAGTCCGGGACTAGCGTCTGGGGTGAGCAGTTCTTC. It is translated as CAISESGTSVWGEQFF. The chain joins TRBV10-3 to TRBJ2-1; the match to TRBD2 covers 10 bases. This CDR3 has 16 residues. Germline assignment: CDR1 ENHRY and CDR2 SYGVKD. V trimming: 0 bases; J trimming: 9 bases; junction bases outside the gene matches: 8.

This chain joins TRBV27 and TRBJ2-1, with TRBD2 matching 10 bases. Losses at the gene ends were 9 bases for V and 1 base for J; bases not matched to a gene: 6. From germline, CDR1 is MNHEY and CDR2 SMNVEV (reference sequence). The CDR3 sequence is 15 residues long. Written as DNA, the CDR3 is TGTGCCAGTTGTCCGGGACTAGCGTCCTACAATGAGCAGTTCTTC. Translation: CASCPGLASYNEQFF.

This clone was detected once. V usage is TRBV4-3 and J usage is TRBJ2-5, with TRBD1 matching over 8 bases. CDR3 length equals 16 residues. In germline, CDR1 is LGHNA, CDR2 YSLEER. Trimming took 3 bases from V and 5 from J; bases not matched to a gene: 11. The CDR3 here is CASSQSAGGGGETQYF. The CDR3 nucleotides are TGCGCCAGCAGCCAGTCTGCAGGGGGCGGCGGGGAGACCCAGTACTTC.

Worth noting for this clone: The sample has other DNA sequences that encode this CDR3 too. DNA for the CDR3: TGTGCCAGCAGTTTATCGAGCTACGAGCAGTACTTC. This sequence encodes CASSLSSYEQYF. The chain carries TRBV28 and TRBJ2-7; D remains ambiguous. Germline V gene data show CDR1 as MDHEN and CDR2 as SYDVKM. CDR3 length equals 12 residues. Trimming removed 1 base at V and 3 bases at J, with 4 bases between. Full variable domain (remainder filled in from reference TRBV28 and TRBJ2-7): DVKVTQSSRYLVKRTGEKVFLECVQDMDHENMFWYRQDPGLGLRLIYFSYDVKMKEKGDIPEGYSVSREKKERFSLILESASTNQTSMYLCASSLSSYEQYFGPGTRLTVT.

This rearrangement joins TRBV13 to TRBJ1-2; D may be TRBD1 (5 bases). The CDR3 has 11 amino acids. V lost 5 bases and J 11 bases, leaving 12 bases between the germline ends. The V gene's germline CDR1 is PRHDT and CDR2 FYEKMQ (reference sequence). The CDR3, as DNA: TGTGCCAGCAGCCAAGGGGAGGGTTACACCTTC. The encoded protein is CASSQGEGYTF. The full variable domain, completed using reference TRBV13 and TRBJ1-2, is AAGVIQSPRHLIKEKRETATLKCYPIPRHDTVYWYQQGPGQDPQFLISFYEKMQSDKGSIPDRFSAQQFSDYHSELNMSSLELGDSALYFCASSQGEGYTFGSGTRLTVV.

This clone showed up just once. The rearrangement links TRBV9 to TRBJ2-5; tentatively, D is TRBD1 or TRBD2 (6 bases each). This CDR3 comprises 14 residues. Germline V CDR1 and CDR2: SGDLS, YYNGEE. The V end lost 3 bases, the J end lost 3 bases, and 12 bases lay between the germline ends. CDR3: CASSGAEGEETQYF. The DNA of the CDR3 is TGTGCCAGCAGCGGCGCGGAGGGGGAAGAGACCCAGTACTTC. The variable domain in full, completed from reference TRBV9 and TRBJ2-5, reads DSGVTQTPKHLITATGQRVTLRCSPRSGDLSVYWYQQSLDQGLQFLIQYYNGEERAKGNILERFSAQQFPDLHSELNLSSLELGDSALYFCASSGAEGEETQYFGPGTRLLVL.

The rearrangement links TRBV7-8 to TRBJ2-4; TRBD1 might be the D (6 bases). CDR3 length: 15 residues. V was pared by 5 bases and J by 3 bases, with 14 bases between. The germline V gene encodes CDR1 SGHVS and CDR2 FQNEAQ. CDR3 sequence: CASSPEGDNKNIQYF. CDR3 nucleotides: TGTGCCAGCAGCCCCGAAGGGGACAACAAAAACATTCAGTACTTC.

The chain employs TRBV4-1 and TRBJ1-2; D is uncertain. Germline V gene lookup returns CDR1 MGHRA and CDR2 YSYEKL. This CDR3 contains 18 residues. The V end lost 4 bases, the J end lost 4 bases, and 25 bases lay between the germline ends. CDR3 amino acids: CASSPEPGLAFGIYGYTF. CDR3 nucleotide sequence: TGCGCCAGCAGCCCTGAGCCCGGGCTTGCTTTCGGGATCTATGGCTACACCTTC.

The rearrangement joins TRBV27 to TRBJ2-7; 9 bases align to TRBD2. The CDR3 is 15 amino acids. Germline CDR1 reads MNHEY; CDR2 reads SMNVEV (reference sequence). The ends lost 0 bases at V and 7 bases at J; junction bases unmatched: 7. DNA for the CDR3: TGTGCCAGCAGTTTATCGGCTAGCGGGATTCGGGAGCAGTACTTC. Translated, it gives CASSLSASGIREQYF.

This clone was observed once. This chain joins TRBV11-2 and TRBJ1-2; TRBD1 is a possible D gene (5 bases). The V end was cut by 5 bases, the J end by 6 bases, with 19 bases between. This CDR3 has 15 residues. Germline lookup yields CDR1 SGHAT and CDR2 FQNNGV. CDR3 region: CASSRTLGALDGYTF. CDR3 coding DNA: TGTGCCAGCAGCCGAACTCTAGGGGCCTTAGATGGCTACACCTTC.

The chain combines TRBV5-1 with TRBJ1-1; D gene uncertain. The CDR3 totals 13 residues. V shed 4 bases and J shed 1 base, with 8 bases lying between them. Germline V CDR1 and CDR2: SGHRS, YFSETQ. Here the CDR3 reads CASSVDKNTEAFF. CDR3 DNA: TGCGCCAGCAGCGTAGACAAGAACACTGAAGCTTTCTTT.

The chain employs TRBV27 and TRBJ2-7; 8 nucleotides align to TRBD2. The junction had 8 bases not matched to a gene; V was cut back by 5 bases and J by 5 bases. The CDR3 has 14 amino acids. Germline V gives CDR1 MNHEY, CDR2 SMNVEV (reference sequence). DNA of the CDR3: TGTGCCAGCAGTATCTATAGCGGGGTCCACGAGCAGTACTTC. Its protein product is CASSIYSGVHEQYF.

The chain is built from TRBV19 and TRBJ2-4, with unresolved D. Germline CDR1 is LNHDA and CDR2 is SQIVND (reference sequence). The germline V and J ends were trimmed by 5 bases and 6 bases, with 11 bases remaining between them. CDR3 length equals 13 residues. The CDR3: CASSDWTGNIQYF. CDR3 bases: TGTGCCAGTAGTGATTGGACGGGAAACATTCAGTACTTC.

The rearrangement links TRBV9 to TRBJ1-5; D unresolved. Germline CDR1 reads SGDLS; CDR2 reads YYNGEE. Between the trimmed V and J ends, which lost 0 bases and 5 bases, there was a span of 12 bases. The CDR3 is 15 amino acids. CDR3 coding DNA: TGTGCCAGCAGCGTAGGGCAGGAAAGCTATCAGCCCCAGCATTTT. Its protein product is CASSVGQESYQPQHF.

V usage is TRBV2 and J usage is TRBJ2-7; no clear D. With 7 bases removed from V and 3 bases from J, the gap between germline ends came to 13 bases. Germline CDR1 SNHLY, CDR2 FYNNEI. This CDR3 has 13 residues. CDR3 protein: CASTRAAVYEQYF. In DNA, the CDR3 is TGTGCCAGCACCCGGGCTGCTGTCTACGAGCAGTACTTC.

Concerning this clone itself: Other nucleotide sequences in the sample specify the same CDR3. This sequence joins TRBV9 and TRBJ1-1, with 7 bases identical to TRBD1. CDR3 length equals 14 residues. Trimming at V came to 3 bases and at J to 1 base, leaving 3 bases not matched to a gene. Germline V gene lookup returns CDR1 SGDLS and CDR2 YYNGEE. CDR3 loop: CASSGRQGNTEAFF. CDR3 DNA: TGTGCCAGCAGCGGTAGACAGGGGAACACTGAAGCTTTCTTT.

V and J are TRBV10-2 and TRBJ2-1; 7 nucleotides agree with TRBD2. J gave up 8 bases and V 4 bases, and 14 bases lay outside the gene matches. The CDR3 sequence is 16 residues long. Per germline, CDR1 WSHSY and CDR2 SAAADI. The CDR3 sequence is CASSVRPGGLRDEQFF. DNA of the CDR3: TGCGCCAGCAGTGTCCGTCCGGGAGGCCTACGGGATGAGCAGTTCTTC.

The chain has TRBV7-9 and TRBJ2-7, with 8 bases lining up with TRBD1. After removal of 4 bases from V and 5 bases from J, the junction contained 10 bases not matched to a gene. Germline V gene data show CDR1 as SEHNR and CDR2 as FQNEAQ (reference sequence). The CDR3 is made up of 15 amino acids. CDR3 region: CASSSNLDRENEQYF. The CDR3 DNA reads TGTGCCAGCAGCTCAAATCTGGACAGGGAAAACGAGCAGTACTTC.

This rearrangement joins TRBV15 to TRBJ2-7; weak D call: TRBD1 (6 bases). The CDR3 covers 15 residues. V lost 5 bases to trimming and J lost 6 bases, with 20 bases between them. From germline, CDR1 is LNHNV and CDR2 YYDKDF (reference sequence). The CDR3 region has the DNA TGTGCCACCAGCGGGGGTGTCGTGCGGACAGCCGAGCAGTACTTC. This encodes CATSGGVVRTAEQYF.

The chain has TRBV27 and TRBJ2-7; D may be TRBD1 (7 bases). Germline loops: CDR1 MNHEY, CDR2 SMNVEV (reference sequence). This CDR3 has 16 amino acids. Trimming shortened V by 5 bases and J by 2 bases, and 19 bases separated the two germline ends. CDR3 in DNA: TGTGCCAGCAGTCCCAGCGCGGGACAGCGTACCTACGAGCAGTACTTC. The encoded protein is CASSPSAGQRTYEQYF.

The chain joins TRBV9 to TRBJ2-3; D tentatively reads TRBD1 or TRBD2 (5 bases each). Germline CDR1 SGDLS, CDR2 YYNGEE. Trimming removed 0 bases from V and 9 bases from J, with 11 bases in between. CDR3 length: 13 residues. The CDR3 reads CASSVGDRSTQYF. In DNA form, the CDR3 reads TGTGCCAGCAGCGTAGGGGACCGGAGCACGCAGTATTTT.

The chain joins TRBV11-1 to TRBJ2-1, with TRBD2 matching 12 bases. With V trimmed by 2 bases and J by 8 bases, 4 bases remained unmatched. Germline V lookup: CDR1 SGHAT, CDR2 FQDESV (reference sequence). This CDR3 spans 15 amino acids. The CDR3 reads CASSLTASGRDEQFF. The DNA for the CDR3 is TGTGCCAGCAGCTTAACGGCTAGCGGGAGGGATGAGCAGTTCTTC.

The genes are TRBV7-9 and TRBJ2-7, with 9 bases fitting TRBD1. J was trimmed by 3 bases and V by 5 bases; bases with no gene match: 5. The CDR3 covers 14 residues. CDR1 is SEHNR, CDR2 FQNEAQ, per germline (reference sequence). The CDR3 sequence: CASSRGGQGYEQYF. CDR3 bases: TGTGCCAGCAGCCGCGGGGGACAGGGCTACGAGCAGTACTTC. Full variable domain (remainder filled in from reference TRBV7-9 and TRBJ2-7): DTGVSQNPRHKITKRGQNVTFRCDPISEHNRLYWYRQTLGQGPEFLTYFQNEAQLEKSRLLSDRFSAERPKGSFSTLEIQRTEQGDSAMYLCASSRGGQGYEQYFGPGTRLTVT.

CDR3 residues: CASSSSGRSYNEQFF. The CDR3 DNA follows: TGTGCCAGCAGCTCTAGCGGGAGATCCTACAATGAGCAGTTCTTC. The V call is TRBV7-9, the J call TRBJ2-1; 10 bases agree with TRBD2. The CDR3 runs 15 residues. V was pared by 4 bases and J by 1 base, with 1 base of the junction left unmatched. Germline V CDR1 and CDR2: SEHNR, FQNEAQ (reference sequence).

The CDR3, as DNA: TGCAGCGCGGCCGAGGGTAGGGCTCCCTACAATGAGCAGTTCTTC. Translation: CSAAEGRAPYNEQFF. The J gene is TRBJ2-1, the V gene TRBV29-1, with a weak D call TRBD2 (5 bases). V gave up 7 bases and J gave up 2 bases, with 18 bases separating them. CDR1 and CDR2 (germline): SQVTM, ANQGSEA. This CDR3 contains 15 residues.

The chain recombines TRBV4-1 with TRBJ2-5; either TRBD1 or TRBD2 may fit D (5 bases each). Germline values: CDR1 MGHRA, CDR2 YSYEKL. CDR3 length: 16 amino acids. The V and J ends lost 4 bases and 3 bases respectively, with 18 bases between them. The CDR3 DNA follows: TGCGCCAGCAGCCGCATTCGCCGGGACGGCAAAGAGACCCAGTACTTC. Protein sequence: CASSRIRRDGKETQYF.

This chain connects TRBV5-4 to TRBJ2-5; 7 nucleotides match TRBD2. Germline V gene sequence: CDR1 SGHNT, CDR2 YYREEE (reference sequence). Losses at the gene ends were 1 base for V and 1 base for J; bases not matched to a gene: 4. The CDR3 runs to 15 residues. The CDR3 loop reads CASSLRRETQETQYF. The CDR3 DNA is TGTGCCAGCAGCTTGAGGCGGGAGACCCAAGAGACCCAGTACTTC.

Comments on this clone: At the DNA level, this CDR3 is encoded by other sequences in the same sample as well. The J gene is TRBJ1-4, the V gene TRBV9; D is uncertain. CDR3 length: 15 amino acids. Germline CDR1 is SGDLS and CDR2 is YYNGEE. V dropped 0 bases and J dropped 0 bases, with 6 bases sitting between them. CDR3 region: CASSVAAATNEKLFF. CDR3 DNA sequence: TGTGCCAGCAGCGTAGCCGCAGCAACTAATGAAAAACTGTTTTTT.

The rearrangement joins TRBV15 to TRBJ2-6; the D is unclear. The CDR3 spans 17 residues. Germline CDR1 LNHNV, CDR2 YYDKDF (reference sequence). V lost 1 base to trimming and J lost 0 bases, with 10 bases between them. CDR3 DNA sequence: TGTGCCACCAGCAGAGGGGAACTGCTCTCTGGGGCCAACGTCCTGACTTTC. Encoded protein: CATSRGELLSGANVLTF.

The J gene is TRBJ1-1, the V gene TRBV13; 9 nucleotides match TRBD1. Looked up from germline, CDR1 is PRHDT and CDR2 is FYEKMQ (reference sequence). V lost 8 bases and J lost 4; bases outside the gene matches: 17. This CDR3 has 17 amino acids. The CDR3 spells CASQMKWTGVESTEAFF. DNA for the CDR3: TGTGCCAGCCAGATGAAGTGGACAGGGGTGGAAAGCACTGAAGCTTTCTTT. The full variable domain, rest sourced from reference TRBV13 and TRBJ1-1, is AAGVIQSPRHLIKEKRETATLKCYPIPRHDTVYWYQQGPGQDPQFLISFYEKMQSDKGSIPDRFSAQQFSDYHSELNMSSLELGDSALYFCASQMKWTGVESTEAFFGQGTRLTVV.

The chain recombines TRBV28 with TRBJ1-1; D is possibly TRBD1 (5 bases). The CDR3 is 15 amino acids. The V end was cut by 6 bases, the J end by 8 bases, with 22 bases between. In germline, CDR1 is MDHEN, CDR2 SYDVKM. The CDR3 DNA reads TGTGCCAGCAGAAAACTCCGGGACTCACTCCTGGAAGCTTTCTTT. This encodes CASRKLRDSLLEAFF.